These T cell receptor beta chains were read from a single sample in a study of CD8 T cells in ankylosing spondylitis. TCRdb re-called the 5' RACE reads with MiXCR, one entry per CDR3 protein. The sample lists about 300,000 distinct CDR3 sequences; around 20% were seen once. The sequenced sample consisted of blood, either unsorted or a sorted T cell fraction (not recorded which). The receptors shown here come from a female donor with ankylosing spondylitis or in good health (not recorded which). Both conserved end residues are trimmed from each CDR3. The D gene is left open where the match is weak. Clone sizes are given selectively: once, few, many, or a class where the clone is expanded.

D | size | V | length | CDR3
. | . | TRBV24-1 | 13 | ATSQGTLSNQPQH
TRBD1 | . | TRBV29-1 | 13 | SVEAPGQGNYEQY
. | few | TRBV20-1 | 12 | SAPPTWRNTEAF
TRBD2 | . | TRBV5-5 | 13 | ASSSGLAGAYEQY
TRBD1 | few | TRBV20-1 | 14 | SARVPGQGAGETQY
. | . | TRBV20-1 | 13 | SATGTHLSYNEQF
TRBD2 | . | TRBV12-5 | 13 | ASAIGTSGTYEQY
. | . | TRBV7-2 | 12 | ASSQNGAGQPQH
. | few | TRBV7-2 | 11 | ASSLEYSLEQY
. | . | TRBV20-1 | 12 | SASPLSGANVLT